Detailed here is one T cell receptor beta chain. What antigen it recognizes has not been identified. The sample holds no much larger clone one base away, and base qualities are not on file. The sample originates from a study of blood T cell repertoires in COVID-19 (dated by TCRdb to about 2020). With respect to the entire study: Samples covering the acute and convalescent phases of COVID-19 were provided by collaborators in the United States, Italy and Spain. The material from the prospective study consisted of cDNA or gDNA derived from T cells, B-cell-depleted T cells, or PBMCs. Deeply sampled blood TCRbeta repertoires from subjects exposed to, actively infected with, or recovered from COVID-19 were included in the dataset. The repertoires were made available in a free public database intended to serve as a resource for research on the immune response to SARS-CoV-2. The samples were drawn from two sources: the first 160 participants of the ongoing ImmuneRACE study, and 1,200 or so subjects contributed by 6 global collaborators. Sample metadata almost always included a de-identified subject ID, COVID-19 status, age in years and sex. Where HLA class I and class II types were available, the types were taken from metadata supplied by the sample provider, not from assay-based typing. Paper-wide results and their limitations: The amount of clinical and demographic metadata varied by source and participant and was provided uncurated.

Each collaborating institution followed its own protocols to collect whole blood in K2EDTA tubes. Collaborator samples were shipped for TCRbeta analysis as frozen whole blood, isolated PBMCs, or DNA extracted from either sample type. TCRbeta CDR3 regions were amplified from genomic DNA by means of the immunoSEQ Assay, a bias-controlled multiplex PCR. Concerning the study's data processing: The number of nucleated cells in each sample was estimated by amplification of reference gene primers within the assay. To quantify the absolute abundance of each unique TCRbeta CDR3 rearrangement, sequence reads were collapsed and filtered. Productive Simpson clonality was computed per sample as the square root of Simpson's diversity index over productive rearrangements. Here the immuneACCESS table is served through TCRdb, limited to in-frame sequences with V and J called. Missing clones are a known gap in these copies; in checked studies unresolved V genes cover under half, and the rest lacks a known reason. That table furnishes V, J and clone size, whereas the DNA furnished D and trimming. Within this sample are 200,000 or so clones, with roughly 87% of them counted one time only. Jointly, the top ten make up 1.9% of the sample.

Compared with germline, V lacks 3 bases and J lacks 8 bases; bases without a gene match: 6. There are 14 amino acids in the CDR3, from cysteine to phenylalanine inclusive. Only CDR3 DNA remains: 42 bases, in frame from the first base. Taken from the germline V gene (reference sequence), the CDR1 and CDR2 loops are LNHNV and YYDKDF. This sequence uses TRBV15 and TRBJ2-1; 8 junctional bases match TRBD2. Sequences were obtained from peripheral blood. This clonotype was obtained from a man aged 40-50 years with active or convalescent COVID-19. The DNA sequence is TGTGCCACCAGCAGGAATCCGGGGGGGGATGAGCAGTTCTTC. This gives the protein CATSRNPGGDEQFF. The reference TRBV15 and TRBJ2-1 proteins fill in what lies around the CDR3, so the full variable domain reads DAMVIQNPRYQVTQFGKPVTLSCSQTLNHNVMYWYQQKSSQAPKLLFHYYDKDFNNEADTPDNFQSRRPNTSFCFLDIRSPGLGDTAMYLCATSRNPGGDEQFFGPGTRLTVL.